The rows below give T cell receptor beta chains drawn from one sample of a study of shared clonotypes between healthy human individuals. TCRdb's table, derived via immunoSEQ multiplex PCR, lists solely in-frame clones and lacks some. The sample holds nearly 750,000 clones, 72% seen once. Sample: memory CD4+ T cells sorted from blood. These receptors all come from a woman aged 25-40 years in good health. CDR3s include the opening cysteine and the closing phenylalanine or tryptophan. D genes are given only for firm matches. Some rows mark clone size as missing; the rest say once, few, many or name a class of expanded clone.

d_call clone_size j_call v_call cdr3_nt cdr3_aa
- few TRBJ2-1 TRBV6-4 TGTGCCAGCAGTGAGGCGTTTGACTACAATGAGCAGTTCTTC CASSEAFDYNEQFF
- once TRBJ2-1 TRBV2 TGTGCCAGCACCCCGGGCGATGGGAATGAGCAGTTCTTC CASTPGDGNEQFF
TRBD2 - TRBJ2-1 TRBV19 TGTGCCAGTACTAGCGGTGTATCCTACAATGAGCAGTTCTTC CASTSGVSYNEQFF
- once TRBJ1-4 TRBV6-6 TGTGCCAGCAGTCCTGCCCGGGGCGTGAATGAAAAACTGTTTTTT CASSPARGVNEKLFF
- - TRBJ2-5 TRBV25-1 TGTGCCAGCAGTGGGGGTGACAGTCAAGAGACCCAGTACTTC CASSGGDSQETQYF
- once TRBJ1-1 TRBV27 TGTGCCAGCAGTTTAGGGGCTCCCCACACTGAAGCTTTCTTT CASSLGAPHTEAFF
- - TRBJ1-1 TRBV19 TGTGCCAGTAGTATAGCAGGGCAGGCGAAAGCTTTCTTT CASSIAGQAKAFF
- - TRBJ2-7 TRBV28 TGTGCCAGCAGTTTAATGGAGGGCGGGCAGTACTTC CASSLMEGGQYF
- - TRBJ1-5 TRBV19 TGTGCCAGTAGTGATCCGTCCCAGACAATCAGCAATCAGCCCCAGCATTTT CASSDPSQTISNQPQHF
- - TRBJ2-7 TRBV30 TGTGCCTGGAGTGTAGTGGGGGCGTCCTACGAGCAGTACTTC CAWSVVGASYEQYF
TRBD2 - TRBJ2-5 TRBV7-6 TGTGCCAGCAGCTTACGTCCTAGCGGGGACAGAGAGACCCAGTACTTC CASSLRPSGDRETQYF
- - TRBJ1-5 TRBV18 TGTGCCAGCTCACCCCGGGAGGGAGGGACCGGAATGCATTTT CASSPREGGTGMHF
- many TRBJ1-1 TRBV27 TGTGCCAGCAGTCCCCACGAGGGAGTTACTGAAGCTTTCTTT CASSPHEGVTEAFF
- - TRBJ2-1 TRBV7-9 TGTGCCAGCAGTGGGACCTACAATGAGCAGTTCTTC CASSGTYNEQFF
- - TRBJ2-7 TRBV4-1 TGCGCCAGCAGTCCCCTAGCCTTATCTTACGAGCAGTACTTC CASSPLALSYEQYF
- - TRBJ2-7 TRBV29-1 TGCAGCGTTGAAGATCCTGAGGGTTGGTCCTACGAGCAGTACTTC CSVEDPEGWSYEQYF
- - TRBJ2-2 TRBV5-1 TGCGCCAGCTCCCCACGGGTGGGGGCAGGCACCGGGGAGCTGTTTTTT CASSPRVGAGTGELFF
TRBD1 few TRBJ1-1 TRBV14 TGTGCCAGCAGCCGGACAGGGATGAACACTGAAGCTTTCTTT CASSRTGMNTEAFF